The 18 T cell receptor beta chains presented below share a single source sample, sequenced in a study of chemoradiotherapy in HPV16-positive cancers. The method was immunoSEQ multiplex PCR; TCRdb's version includes in-frame clones alone and lacks a portion of them. In the table there are 2,500 to 3,500 clones, about 80% of which are singletons. Sequencing used tumor tissue, obtained from a patient who underwent chemoradiotherapy. These receptors came from a human donor with HPV-associated anogenital cancer.

This clone came up a few times. The V and J genes are TRBV5-6 and TRBJ1-1; D is uncertain. The CDR3 contains 16 residues. CDR1 is SGHDT and CDR2 is YYEEEE in the germline V gene. The V end was cut by 0 bases, the J end by 5 bases, with 17 bases between. The CDR3: CASSLAGGLRGTEAFF. The CDR3, as DNA: TGTGCCAGCAGCTTGGCCGGCGGGCTCAGAGGGACTGAAGCTTTCTTT. Variable domain in full (rest from reference TRBV5-6 and TRBJ1-1): DAGVTQSPTHLIKTRGQQVTLRCSPKSGHDTVSWYQQALGQGPQFIFQYYEEEERQRGNFPDRFSGHQFPNYSSELNVNALLLGDSALYLCASSLAGGLRGTEAFFGQGTRLTVV.

The chain couples TRBV7-9 to TRBJ2-1, with TRBD2 matching 15 bases. Germline CDR1 and CDR2: SEHNR and FQNEAQ (reference sequence). Trimming took 4 bases from V and 8 from J; bases not matched to a gene: 9. CDR3 length: 17 residues. The CDR3 sequence is CASSSRTSGGGRDEQFF. CDR3 bases: TGTGCCAGCAGCTCACGGACTAGCGGGGGGGGTCGGGATGAGCAGTTCTTC.

The V call is TRBV5-1, the J call TRBJ2-1; 13 nucleotides match TRBD2. Trimming at V came to 2 bases and at J to 9 bases, leaving 8 bases not matched to a gene. The CDR3 runs 16 residues. CDR1 and CDR2 from the germline V gene are SGHRS and YFSETQ. Here the CDR3 DNA reads TGCGCCAGCAGCTTAACTGGACTAGCGGGAGTTATTGAGCAGTTCTTC. Protein product: CASSLTGLAGVIEQFF. Drawing the rest from reference TRBV5-1 and TRBJ2-1, the complete variable domain is KAGVTQTPRYLIKTRGQQVTLSCSPISGHRSVSWYQQTPGQGLQFLFEYFSETQRNKGNFPGRFSGRQFSNSRSEMNVSTLELGDSALYLCASSLTGLAGVIEQFFGPGTRLTVL.

By sample share, this clone is large (0.1 to 1%). This rearrangement joins TRBV7-8 to TRBJ2-7, with D tentatively TRBD2 (6 bases). CDR3 length equals 13 residues. The V gene lost 1 base and the J gene lost 4 bases, with 8 bases spanning the gap. Germline V gene data show CDR1 as SGHVS and CDR2 as FQNEAQ. The CDR3 sequence: CASSLVGGYEQYF. The CDR3 DNA reads as TGTGCCAGCAGCTTAGTAGGAGGGTACGAGCAGTACTTC.

This clone was detected only a few times. V is TRBV5-8 and J is TRBJ2-3; possible D gene TRBD2, 6 bases. V lost 5 bases to trimming and J lost 5 bases, with 15 bases between them. Germline CDR1 and CDR2: SGHTS and YDEGEE. The CDR3 spans 14 residues. The CDR3 DNA reads as TGTGCCAGCAGTCTGAGCGGGCGGGAAGATACGCAGTATTTT. Translating it yields CASSLSGREDTQYF.

This clone was observed a handful of times. The rearrangement links TRBV5-8 to TRBJ2-7; either TRBD1 or TRBD2 may fit D (5 bases each). V lost 0 bases and J 5 bases, leaving 9 bases between the germline ends. The CDR3 contains 13 residues. In germline, CDR1 is SGHTS, CDR2 YDEGEE. The CDR3 reads CASSLARGDEQYF. The CDR3 nucleotides are TGTGCCAGCAGCTTGGCCCGGGGCGACGAGCAGTACTTC. The full variable domain, in which reference TRBV5-8 and TRBJ2-7 provide the parts outside the CDR3, is EAGVTQSPTHLIKTRGQQATLRCSPISGHTSVYWYQQALGLGLQFLLWYDEGEERNRGNFPPRFSGRQFPNYSSELNVNALELEDSALYLCASSLARGDEQYFGPGTRLTVT.

This chain uses TRBV11-2 with TRBJ2-7; D is undetermined. The ends were cut back, 1 base at V and 4 bases at J, with 5 bases in the middle. The CDR3 is 12 residues long. In germline, CDR1 is SGHAT, CDR2 FQNNGV. This CDR3 reads CASSLASYEQYF. The DNA of the CDR3 is TGTGCCAGCAGCTTAGCCAGTTACGAGCAGTACTTC.

The chain employs TRBV7-8 and TRBJ2-7, with D possibly being TRBD2 (6 bases). Germline lookup yields CDR1 SGHVS and CDR2 FQNEAQ. The CDR3 spans 13 residues. Trimming left V 2 bases short and J 4 bases short, with 9 bases between. CDR3 sequence: CASSLMEGYEQYF. The CDR3 DNA reads TGTGCCAGCAGCTTAATGGAGGGGTACGAGCAGTACTTC.

The sample holds a few counts of this clone. The CDR3 DNA follows: TGTGCCAGCAGTTTGTACGGCTTAGGATACGAGCAGTACTTC. Encoded protein: CASSLYGLGYEQYF. The gene calls are TRBV6-5 and TRBJ2-7, with unresolved D. Germline values: CDR1 MNHEY, CDR2 SVGAGI. This CDR3 region has 14 residues. Trimming removed 4 bases from V and 4 bases from J, with 14 bases in between.

The V and J genes are TRBV6-5 and TRBJ2-1; no reliable D call. Per germline, CDR1 MNHEY and CDR2 SVGAGI. Trimming left V 2 bases short and J 12 bases short, with 8 bases between. The CDR3 is made up of 11 amino acids. The CDR3 DNA reads as TGTGCCAGCAGTTACCCTCCCGCGCAGTTCTTC. Protein: CASSYPPAQFF.

This rearrangement joins TRBV9 to TRBJ1-2; D is unresolved. The CDR3 loop spans 10 amino acids. CDR1 is SGDLS and CDR2 is YYNGEE in the germline V gene. V lost 4 bases and J 5 bases, leaving 3 bases between the germline ends. The DNA of the CDR3 is TGTGCCAGCAGCCCGTATGGCTACACCTTC. Translating it yields CASSPYGYTF.

J is TRBJ2-2 and V is TRBV9; unclear D gene. This CDR3 spans 14 amino acids. Germline V gene sequence: CDR1 SGDLS, CDR2 YYNGEE. The V end was cut by 0 bases, the J end by 5 bases, with 8 bases between. CDR3 region: CASSVARQTGELFF. CDR3 DNA sequence: TGTGCCAGCAGCGTAGCTAGGCAGACCGGGGAGCTGTTTTTT.

The CDR3 nucleotides are TGTGCCAGCAGCCAAGATATCGAACAGGGATATAGTCATGAGCAGTTCTTC. Residues: CASSQDIEQGYSHEQFF. The V and J genes are TRBV4-2 and TRBJ2-1, with D maybe TRBD1 (6 bases). Trimming left V 0 bases short and J 8 bases short, with 20 bases between. Germline CDR1 reads LGHNA; CDR2 reads YNFKEQ. This CDR3 spans 17 amino acids.

The chain combines TRBV29-1 with TRBJ1-1; 11 bases match TRBD1. The germline CDR1 and CDR2 sequences are SQVTM and ANQGSEA. CDR3 length: 16 residues. This CDR3 is CTQRGRDRGVNTEAFF. Here the CDR3 DNA reads TGCACCCAGCGGGGCCGGGACAGGGGGGTGAACACTGAAGCTTTCTTT.

The V gene is TRBV9, the J gene TRBJ2-1; D is uncertain. The CDR3 contains 14 residues. With 1 base removed from V and 6 bases from J, the gap between germline ends came to 11 bases. The germline V gene encodes CDR1 SGDLS and CDR2 YYNGEE. CDR3 bases: TGTGCCAGCAGCGTATCCACCAGCAGCAATGAGCAGTTCTTC. Protein: CASSVSTSSNEQFF.

This chain links TRBV6-1 with TRBJ1-1; D is unresolved. The V end was cut by 10 bases, the J end by 3 bases, with 12 bases between. CDR1 and CDR2 (germline): MNHNS, SASEGT. The CDR3 is 12 amino acids. The CDR3 nucleotides read TGTGCCATCAGGAGGGAATACACTGAAGCTTTCTTT. This sequence encodes CAIRREYTEAFF.

The chain recombines TRBV28 with TRBJ2-5; D is possibly TRBD2 (6 bases). CDR1 and CDR2 (germline): MDHEN, SYDVKM. The V end lost 7 bases, the J end lost 5 bases, and 14 bases lay between the germline ends. The CDR3 has 13 amino acids. The CDR3 is CASNLGGGETQYF. CDR3 bases: TGTGCCAGCAACTTGGGGGGAGGTGAGACCCAGTACTTC.

J is TRBJ2-3 and V is TRBV13, with 9 bases identical to TRBD2. The CDR3 extends over 17 amino acids. Trimming removed 0 bases from V and 0 bases from J; junction bases left unmatched: 4. Per the germline V gene, CDR1 is PRHDT and CDR2 is FYEKMQ (reference sequence). In nucleotides, the CDR3 is TGTGCCAGCAGCTTAGGCGGGAGCGGGGGGAGCACAGATACGCAGTATTTT. Its protein is CASSLGGSGGSTDTQYF.